These T cell receptor beta chains were read from a single sample in a study of T cells in localized non-small cell lung cancer. Method: immunoSEQ multiplex PCR; TCRdb's copy keeps in-frame clones and lacks some. The data contain about 79,000 clones, approximately 84% of them seen just once; the ten biggest clones take up about 14%. The input for sequencing was peripheral blood, taken before any cancer treatment. Receptors were obtained from a female donor over 55 with stage I lung adenocarcinoma. Each CDR3 is given with its conserved first and last residue. A D gene is named only where the DNA matches it firmly. Clone size is shown for a subset of rows, as once, few, many or a class of expanded clone.

d_call: TRBD1; clone_size: -; j_call: TRBJ2-3; v_call: TRBV7-6; cdr3_aa: CASSPSRDRGQDTQYF; cdr3_nt: TGTGCCAGCAGCCCCTCTCGGGACAGGGGACAAGATACGCAGTATTTT
d_call: TRBD1; clone_size: -; j_call: TRBJ2-3; v_call: TRBV10-3; cdr3_aa: CAISELKGATDTQYF; cdr3_nt: TGTGCCATCAGTGAGTTGAAGGGGGCCACAGATACGCAGTATTTT
d_call: -; clone_size: -; j_call: TRBJ2-7; v_call: TRBV19; cdr3_aa: CASSIDLLAGASYEQYF; cdr3_nt: TGTGCCAGTAGTATAGATTTGCTGGCAGGGGCGTCCTACGAGCAGTACTTC
d_call: TRBD1; clone_size: once; j_call: TRBJ2-3; v_call: TRBV7-9; cdr3_aa: CASSSGQGGITDTQYF; cdr3_nt: TGTGCCAGCAGCTCGGGACAGGGGGGAATCACAGATACGCAGTATTTT
d_call: -; clone_size: -; j_call: TRBJ1-5; v_call: TRBV13; cdr3_aa: CASSESRGNQPQHF; cdr3_nt: TGTGCCAGCAGCGAATCACGGGGAAATCAGCCCCAGCATTTT
d_call: TRBD1; clone_size: -; j_call: TRBJ1-2; v_call: TRBV18; cdr3_aa: CASSPRQGDSYGYTF; cdr3_nt: TGTGCCAGCTCACCCCGACAGGGGGATAGCTATGGCTACACCTTC
d_call: TRBD1; clone_size: -; j_call: TRBJ2-7; v_call: TRBV6-5; cdr3_aa: CASTQGGTGVREQYF; cdr3_nt: TGTGCCAGCACCCAAGGGGGGACAGGGGTAAGAGAGCAGTACTTC
d_call: TRBD1; clone_size: once; j_call: TRBJ1-2; v_call: TRBV27; cdr3_aa: CASSPTRTGYYYGYTF; cdr3_nt: TGTGCCAGCAGTCCCACCCGGACAGGGTATTACTATGGCTACACCTTC
d_call: TRBD1; clone_size: -; j_call: TRBJ1-2; v_call: TRBV11-1; cdr3_aa: CASSPRQGPYGYTF; cdr3_nt: TGTGCCAGCAGCCCTCGACAGGGACCCTATGGCTACACCTTC
d_call: -; clone_size: -; j_call: TRBJ2-6; v_call: TRBV13; cdr3_aa: CASSLPGRDTSGANVLTF; cdr3_nt: TGTGCCAGCAGCTTACCGGGAAGGGACACTTCTGGGGCCAACGTCCTGACTTTC
d_call: TRBD2; clone_size: -; j_call: TRBJ2-1; v_call: TRBV5-1; cdr3_aa: CASSLGSGTSFPNEQFF; cdr3_nt: TGCGCCAGCAGCTTGGGGTCCGGGACTAGCTTTCCGAATGAGCAGTTCTTC
d_call: TRBD2; clone_size: -; j_call: TRBJ2-3; v_call: TRBV5-1; cdr3_aa: CASSLAGSGGSTDTQYF; cdr3_nt: TGCGCCAGCAGCTTGGCGGGTAGCGGGGGTAGCACAGATACGCAGTATTTT
d_call: -; clone_size: medium-sized; j_call: TRBJ2-1; v_call: TRBV9; cdr3_aa: CASSAGANSYNEQFF; cdr3_nt: TGTGCCAGCAGCGCGGGTGCAAACTCCTACAATGAGCAGTTCTTC
d_call: TRBD1; clone_size: once; j_call: TRBJ2-2; v_call: TRBV28; cdr3_aa: CASSSGGGTGELFF; cdr3_nt: TGTGCCAGCAGTTCAGGGGGCGGCACCGGGGAGCTGTTTTTT
d_call: -; clone_size: once; j_call: TRBJ1-2; v_call: TRBV11-3; cdr3_aa: CASSLSGTNYGYTF; cdr3_nt: TGTGCCAGCAGCTTATCAGGGACCAACTATGGCTACACCTTC
d_call: -; clone_size: -; j_call: TRBJ2-3; v_call: TRBV19; cdr3_aa: CASSIALRTDTQYF; cdr3_nt: TGTGCCAGTAGTATAGCCCTCCGCACGGATACGCAGTATTTT
d_call: TRBD1; clone_size: few; j_call: TRBJ1-2; v_call: TRBV2; cdr3_aa: CASTGEGQRNYGYTF; cdr3_nt: TGTGCCAGCACCGGGGAGGGACAGAGAAACTATGGCTACACCTTC
d_call: -; clone_size: once; j_call: TRBJ2-3; v_call: TRBV5-1; cdr3_aa: CASSWDTDTQYF; cdr3_nt: TGCGCCAGCAGTTGGGACACAGATACGCAGTATTTT
d_call: TRBD1; clone_size: few; j_call: TRBJ1-1; v_call: TRBV5-6; cdr3_aa: CASSLRGTEAFF; cdr3_nt: TGTGCCAGCAGCCTCAGGGGGACTGAAGCTTTCTTT
d_call: -; clone_size: few; j_call: TRBJ1-2; v_call: TRBV6-5; cdr3_aa: CASSPDRTSYGYTF; cdr3_nt: TGTGCCAGCAGCCCCGACAGGACATCCTATGGCTACACCTTC
d_call: -; clone_size: few; j_call: TRBJ1-4; v_call: TRBV7-9; cdr3_aa: CASIPAGSGNEKLFF; cdr3_nt: TGTGCCAGCATTCCCGCGGGTAGCGGTAATGAAAAACTGTTTTTT
d_call: TRBD1; clone_size: -; j_call: TRBJ1-4; v_call: TRBV2; cdr3_aa: CASRPGTVLTNEKLFF; cdr3_nt: TGTGCCAGCAGGCCCGGGACAGTCCTAACTAATGAAAAACTGTTTTTT
d_call: -; clone_size: -; j_call: TRBJ1-4; v_call: TRBV6-5; cdr3_aa: CASQGRSTNEKLFF; cdr3_nt: TGTGCCAGCCAGGGGAGATCAACTAATGAAAAACTGTTTTTT
d_call: -; clone_size: -; j_call: TRBJ2-1; v_call: TRBV6-4; cdr3_aa: CASSDSGAGRYNEQFF; cdr3_nt: TGTGCCAGCAGTGACTCAGGGGCGGGTCGGTACAATGAGCAGTTCTTC
d_call: -; clone_size: -; j_call: TRBJ2-7; v_call: TRBV6-1; cdr3_aa: CASSRGPSYEQYF; cdr3_nt: TGTGCCAGCAGCAGGGGACCGAGCTACGAGCAGTACTTC
d_call: -; clone_size: -; j_call: TRBJ1-4; v_call: TRBV27; cdr3_aa: CASSLSRGGGEKLFF; cdr3_nt: TGTGCCAGCAGTTTATCACGGGGGGGTGGTGAAAAACTGTTTTTT
d_call: -; clone_size: few; j_call: TRBJ2-7; v_call: TRBV29-1; cdr3_aa: CSVEKRGESSYEQYF; cdr3_nt: TGCAGCGTTGAAAAGAGGGGTGAGAGCTCCTACGAGCAGTACTTC
d_call: -; clone_size: -; j_call: TRBJ1-1; v_call: TRBV6-6; cdr3_aa: CASSKQGTEAFF; cdr3_nt: TGTGCCAGCAGTAAACAGGGAACTGAAGCTTTCTTT
d_call: TRBD1; clone_size: -; j_call: TRBJ2-2; v_call: TRBV19; cdr3_aa: CASSSGGRTGELFF; cdr3_nt: TGTGCCAGTAGTTCAGGGGGTAGGACCGGGGAGCTGTTTTTT
d_call: -; clone_size: few; j_call: TRBJ2-7; v_call: TRBV2; cdr3_aa: CAIPQGNEQYF; cdr3_nt: TGTGCCATTCCGCAGGGAAACGAGCAGTACTTC
d_call: TRBD2; clone_size: -; j_call: TRBJ2-3; v_call: TRBV27; cdr3_aa: CASSLTRETTSGSTDTQYF; cdr3_nt: TGTGCCAGCAGTCTTACCCGCGAAACCACTAGCGGAAGCACAGATACGCAGTATTTT
d_call: TRBD1; clone_size: -; j_call: TRBJ2-2; v_call: TRBV5-1; cdr3_aa: CASSWDRGHTGELFF; cdr3_nt: TGCGCCAGCAGCTGGGACAGGGGTCACACCGGGGAGCTGTTTTTT
d_call: TRBD2; clone_size: -; j_call: TRBJ2-3; v_call: TRBV5-4; cdr3_aa: CASGLAGTDTQYF; cdr3_nt: TGTGCCAGCGGACTAGCGGGCACAGATACGCAGTATTTT
d_call: TRBD1; clone_size: -; j_call: TRBJ1-5; v_call: TRBV27; cdr3_aa: CASSPDRGYSNQPQHF; cdr3_nt: TGTGCCAGCAGCCCCGACAGGGGGTATAGCAATCAGCCCCAGCATTTT
d_call: TRBD2; clone_size: -; j_call: TRBJ2-1; v_call: TRBV5-1; cdr3_aa: CASSPGASTSGGAGEQFF; cdr3_nt: TGCGCCAGCAGCCCAGGGGCCTCGACTAGCGGGGGGGCCGGTGAGCAGTTCTTC
d_call: TRBD1; clone_size: few; j_call: TRBJ1-6; v_call: TRBV2; cdr3_aa: CASSEQGGNSPLHF; cdr3_nt: TGTGCCAGCAGTGAGCAGGGGGGTAATTCACCCCTCCACTTT
d_call: -; clone_size: -; j_call: TRBJ2-1; v_call: TRBV6-5; cdr3_aa: CASSSLQRHNEQFF; cdr3_nt: TGTGCCAGCAGCTCCCTCCAGCGGCACAATGAGCAGTTCTTC
d_call: TRBD2; clone_size: -; j_call: TRBJ2-5; v_call: TRBV7-6; cdr3_aa: CASSLFTQFPDSGSGSETQYF; cdr3_nt: TGTGCCAGCAGCTTGTTTACCCAATTCCCCGACAGCGGGAGTGGATCGGAGACCCAGTACTTC
d_call: -; clone_size: -; j_call: TRBJ2-7; v_call: TRBV6-1; cdr3_aa: CASRWNRASYEQYF; cdr3_nt: TGTGCCAGCAGGTGGAACAGGGCTTCCTACGAGCAGTACTTC
d_call: TRBD2; clone_size: -; j_call: TRBJ2-7; v_call: TRBV30; cdr3_aa: CAWSVSPSGPYEQYF; cdr3_nt: TGTGCCTGGAGTGTATCCCCTAGCGGACCCTACGAGCAGTACTTC
d_call: TRBD1; clone_size: -; j_call: TRBJ2-7; v_call: TRBV7-8; cdr3_aa: CASSPRSGQGNYEQYF; cdr3_nt: TGTGCCAGCAGCCCAAGGTCGGGACAGGGGAACTACGAGCAGTACTTC
d_call: -; clone_size: -; j_call: TRBJ1-2; v_call: TRBV14; cdr3_aa: CASSLDSTYGYTF; cdr3_nt: TGTGCCAGCAGCCTAGACAGCACCTATGGCTACACCTTC
d_call: -; clone_size: -; j_call: TRBJ2-5; v_call: TRBV7-9; cdr3_aa: CASSFSGTVIETQYF; cdr3_nt: TGTGCCAGCAGCTTCTCAGGGACCGTCATCGAGACCCAGTACTTC
d_call: -; clone_size: once; j_call: TRBJ1-6; v_call: TRBV11-2; cdr3_aa: CASSLEGMRSPLHF; cdr3_nt: TGTGCCAGCAGCTTAGAGGGAATGCGTTCACCCCTCCACTTT
d_call: TRBD2; clone_size: -; j_call: TRBJ2-7; v_call: TRBV19; cdr3_aa: CASRTSGTYEQYF; cdr3_nt: TGTGCCAGTAGGACTAGCGGGACCTACGAGCAGTACTTC
d_call: -; clone_size: -; j_call: TRBJ1-2; v_call: TRBV6-6; cdr3_aa: CASRNQGPKGGYTF; cdr3_nt: TGTGCCAGCAGAAACCAAGGACCGAAGGGCGGCTACACCTTC
d_call: -; clone_size: few; j_call: TRBJ1-2; v_call: TRBV29-1; cdr3_aa: CSVDEGNYGYTF; cdr3_nt: TGCAGCGTTGACGAGGGTAACTATGGCTACACCTTC
d_call: -; clone_size: -; j_call: TRBJ1-3; v_call: TRBV12-5; cdr3_aa: CASCQGLSGNTIYF; cdr3_nt: TGTGCTAGTTGTCAGGGGCTATCTGGAAACACCATATATTTT
d_call: TRBD2; clone_size: -; j_call: TRBJ2-3; v_call: TRBV7-3; cdr3_aa: CASSLTSGGEDTQYF; cdr3_nt: TGTGCCAGCAGCTTAACTAGCGGGGGGGAAGATACGCAGTATTTT
d_call: TRBD2; clone_size: -; j_call: TRBJ2-1; v_call: TRBV7-7; cdr3_aa: CASSSGLAAEQFF; cdr3_nt: TGTGCTAGCAGCTCTGGACTAGCGGCCGAGCAGTTCTTC
d_call: -; clone_size: -; j_call: TRBJ2-7; v_call: TRBV7-9; cdr3_aa: CASSFVGSYEQYF; cdr3_nt: TGTGCCAGCAGCTTTGTAGGTTCCTACGAGCAGTACTTC
d_call: TRBD2; clone_size: -; j_call: TRBJ2-7; v_call: TRBV27; cdr3_aa: CASRLSGGPYEQYF; cdr3_nt: TGTGCCAGCAGGCTTTCGGGGGGACCCTACGAGCAGTACTTC
d_call: TRBD1; clone_size: -; j_call: TRBJ2-7; v_call: TRBV10-3; cdr3_aa: CAISPGGTRYEQYF; cdr3_nt: TGTGCCATCAGTCCAGGGGGAACGAGGTACGAGCAGTACTTC
d_call: TRBD1; clone_size: -; j_call: TRBJ1-2; v_call: TRBV5-1; cdr3_aa: CASSSNIRDRGSGYTF; cdr3_nt: TGCGCCAGCAGCTCCAACATCCGGGACAGGGGTTCTGGCTACACCTTC